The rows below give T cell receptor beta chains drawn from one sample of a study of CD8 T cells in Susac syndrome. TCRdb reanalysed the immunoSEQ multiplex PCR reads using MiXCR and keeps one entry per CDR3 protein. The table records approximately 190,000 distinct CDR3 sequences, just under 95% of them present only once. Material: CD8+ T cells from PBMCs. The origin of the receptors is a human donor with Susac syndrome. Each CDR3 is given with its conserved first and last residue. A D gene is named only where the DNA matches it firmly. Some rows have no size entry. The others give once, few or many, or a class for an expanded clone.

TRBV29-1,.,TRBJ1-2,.,TGCAGCGTTGAGGGGGGCTATGGCTACACCTTC,CSVEGGYGYTF
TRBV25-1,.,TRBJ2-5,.,TGTGCCAGCAGTGAATTGGAGGCCAAAGAGACCCAGTACTTC,CASSELEAKETQYF
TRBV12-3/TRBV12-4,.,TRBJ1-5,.,TGTGCCAGCAGTTGGGCCTACCAGCCCCAGCATTTT,CASSWAYQPQHF
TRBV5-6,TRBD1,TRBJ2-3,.,TGTGCCAGCAGCTTGGGGACAGGGGTGTCAGATACGCAGTATTTT,CASSLGTGVSDTQYF
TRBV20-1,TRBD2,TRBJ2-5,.,TGCAGTGCTAGAAGAGCGACTAGCGGGAGGGGGGAGACCCAGTACTTC,CSARRATSGRGETQYF
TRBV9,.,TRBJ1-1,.,TGTGCCAGCAGCGTAGTCGGGGTAAACACTGAAGCTTTCTTT,CASSVVGVNTEAFF
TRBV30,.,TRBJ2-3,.,TGTGCCTGGAGTGTATGGGGGTCGAGCACAGATACGCAGTATTTT,CAWSVWGSSTDTQYF
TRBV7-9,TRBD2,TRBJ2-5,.,TGTGCCAGCAGCACCGGACTAGCGCTGGAGACCCAGTACTTC,CASSTGLALETQYF
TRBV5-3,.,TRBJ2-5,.,TGTGCCAGAAGCCAGACCGAGAGAGAAGAGACCCAGTACTTC,CARSQTEREETQYF
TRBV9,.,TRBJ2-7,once,TGTGCCAGCAGCCCCACCGGGGCCGGCAACGAGCAGTACTTC,CASSPTGAGNEQYF
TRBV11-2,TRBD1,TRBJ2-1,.,TGTGCCAGCAGCCCCGGGACAGCTTACAATGAGCAGTTCTTC,CASSPGTAYNEQFF
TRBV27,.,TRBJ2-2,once,TGTGCCAGCAGTTTTGAACTAAGCTCGAACACCGGGGAGCTGTTTTTT,CASSFELSSNTGELFF
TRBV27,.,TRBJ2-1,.,TGTGCCAGCAGTTTGGACTTCTACAATGAGCAGTTCTTC,CASSLDFYNEQFF
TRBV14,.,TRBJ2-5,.,TGTGCCAGCAGCCGGCTAGGGAGCCAAGAGACCCAGTACTTC,CASSRLGSQETQYF
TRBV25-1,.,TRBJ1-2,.,TGTGCCAGCAGTGATAGACCTCAGAGGACTAACTATGGCTACACCTTC,CASSDRPQRTNYGYTF
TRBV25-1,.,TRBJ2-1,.,TGTGCCAGCAGCACAGGGCCGGGCAATGAGCAGTTCTTC,CASSTGPGNEQFF
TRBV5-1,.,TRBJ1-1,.,TGCGCCAGCAGCTTATCCGGACCGAGCACTGAAGCTTTCTTT,CASSLSGPSTEAFF
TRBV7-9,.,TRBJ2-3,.,TGTGCCAGCAGCCTGCCTAGCGCCCAAACAGATACGCAGTATTTT,CASSLPSAQTDTQYF
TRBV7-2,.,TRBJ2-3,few,TGTGCCAGCAGCTTAATTCAAGGGTTGGTCACAGATACGCAGTATTTT,CASSLIQGLVTDTQYF
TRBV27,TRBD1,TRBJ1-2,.,TGTGCCAGCAGTGACCGACAGGGAGGGAATGGCTACACCTTC,CASSDRQGGNGYTF
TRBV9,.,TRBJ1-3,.,TGTGCCAGCAGCAAGATCGGGGAATACATATATTTT,CASSKIGEYIYF
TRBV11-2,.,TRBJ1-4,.,TGTGCCAGCAGCCGACAGTTAACTAATGAAAAACTGTTTTTT,CASSRQLTNEKLFF
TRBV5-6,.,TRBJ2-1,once,TGTGCCAGCAGCTTTTCGGGTTTCGGGAATGAGCAGTTCTTC,CASSFSGFGNEQFF
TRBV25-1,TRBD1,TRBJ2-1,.,TGTGCCAGCAGACGGGACAGCTACAATGAGCAGTTCTTC,CASRRDSYNEQFF
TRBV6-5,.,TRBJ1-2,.,TGTGCCAGCAGAGAAATGGGACAAGCGGCCTATGGCTACACCTTC,CASREMGQAAYGYTF
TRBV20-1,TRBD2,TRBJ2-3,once,TGCAGTACACCTAGCGGGGGGAGTGGAAGTGGTACGCAGTATTTT,CSTPSGGSGSGTQYF
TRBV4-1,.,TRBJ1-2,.,TGCGCCAGCAGCCGAGCGGACACCTCTAACTATGGCTACACCTTC,CASSRADTSNYGYTF
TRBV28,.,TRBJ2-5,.,TGTGCCAGCAGTTTATCCCTTCCAGGGCCCTTCGGGTACTTC,CASSLSLPGPFGYF
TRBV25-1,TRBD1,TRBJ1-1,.,TGTGCCAGCATCAGGGGGACTGAAGCTTTCTTT,CASIRGTEAFF
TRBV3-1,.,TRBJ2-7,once,TGTGCCAGCAGCCCAGAAGAGGGAAACGAGCAGTACTTC,CASSPEEGNEQYF
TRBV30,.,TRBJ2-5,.,TGTGCCTGGAAAGTACTTAAAGAGACCCAGTACTTC,CAWKVLKETQYF
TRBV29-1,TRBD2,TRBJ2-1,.,TGCAGCGTTGAAAAGGTAGCGGGATACAATGAGCAGTTCTTC,CSVEKVAGYNEQFF
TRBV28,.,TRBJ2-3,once,TGTGCCAGCAGTCCCGTCTGGGGCGAACCCACAGATACGCAGTATTTT,CASSPVWGEPTDTQYF
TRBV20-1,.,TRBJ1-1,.,TGCAGTGCTAGGGTATCAACAGAAAACACTGAAGCTTTCTTT,CSARVSTENTEAFF
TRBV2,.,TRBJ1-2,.,TGTGCCAGCAGTCAGGGCGGTCAATATGGCTACACCTTC,CASSQGGQYGYTF
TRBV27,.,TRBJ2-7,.,TGTGCCAGCAGTGCCGGGGGTTCCTACGAGCAGTACTTC,CASSAGGSYEQYF